This T cell receptor beta chain was sequenced during a study of blood T cell repertoires in COVID-19. About the study: COVID-19 samples collected from the United States, Italy and Spain covered acute and convalescent phases. In each case, the material was cDNA or gDNA derived from T cells, B-cell-depleted T cells, or PBMCs.

In germline, CDR1 is SGHRS, CDR2 YFSETQ. This CDR3 has 17 amino acids. Trimming pared 4 bases from V and 11 bases from J, leaving 27 bases between. Authors' data handling: The authors estimated nucleated cell counts from reference gene primer amplification. Measured with immunoSEQ multiplex PCR; TCRdb has only the in-frame clones, and not every one. V and J calls and clone size are copied from that table; D and trimming were computed from the DNA. The data contain about 260,000 clones, approximately 86% of them seen just once; the ten biggest clones take up approximately 2%. The chain links TRBV5-1 to TRBJ1-4, with D perhaps TRBD1 (6 bases). The receptor was isolated from a man aged 30-40 years with active or convalescent COVID-19. Sequenced material: peripheral blood. DNA for the CDR3: TGCGCCAGCAGCGCCCGGGGGGCGACGACCCGCACGGGGAAACTGTTTTTT. Its translation is CASSARGATTRTGKLFF.